This T cell receptor (beta chain) was sequenced in a study of CD8+ T cells in alopecia areata. Extracted from the samples, RNA was reverse transcribed into cDNA to serve as the sequencing template. Data came from immunoSEQ multiplex PCR; TCRdb stores just in-frame clones and leaves some out. The profile shows 93,000 or so clones, 45% to 60% of them singletons. Findings of the study overall: More clonal than normal scalp was lesional scalp, particularly alopecia totalis/universalis.

As for this clone: Antigen unknown.

This CDR3 region has 13 residues. The V end was cut by 1 base, the J end by 0 bases, with 3 bases between. The germline CDR1 and CDR2 sequences are SGHVS and FQNEAQ. Sequencing was performed on CD4+ T cells sorted from blood. The receptor's source is a human donor in good health. The V gene is TRBV7-8, the J gene TRBJ2-5; D remains unclear. The CDR3: CASSLVDQETQYF. As DNA, the CDR3 is TGTGCCAGCAGCTTAGTGGACCAAGAGACCCAGTACTTC.